This T cell receptor beta chain stems from a study of glioma-infiltrating T cells. Amplification of TCR alpha and beta CDR3 regions from RNA used iRepertoire nested multiplex PCR. One-step reverse transcription and amplification started from roughly 100-400 ng of tissue mRNA or PBMC total RNA. One entry per CDR3 protein results from TCRdb running MiXCR on the multiplex PCR reads. Of about 130,000 distinct CDR3 sequences detected, around 25% appear once; the ten largest clones hold roughly a quarter. This clonotype has more than one count but fewer than ten. Its antigen is not known. V lost 0 bases, J lost 6 bases, and 12 bases lay in between. Germline V gene lookup returns CDR1 KGHDR and CDR2 SFDVKD. The CDR3 consists of 15 residues. Study-wide results and caveats: Non-neoplastic patients had below-expected tissue-blood divergence, while all gliomas exceeded expectation.

Material: glioma tissue, nonneoplastic brain tissue, or PBMCs (not recorded which). V is TRBV24-1 and J is TRBJ2-3; no firm D call. The TCR originated in a human donor with low-grade glioma or glioblastoma, undergoing nonglioma brain surgery, or in good health (not recorded which). The CDR3 is CATSDLQVSYDTQYF. The CDR3 region has the DNA TGTGCCACCAGTGATTTGCAGGTCTCCTACGATACGCAGTATTTT.